This T cell receptor (beta chain) originates from a study of cytomegalovirus exposure and HLA in healthy donors (dated by TCRdb to 2017 to 2019). About the full investigation: In an earlier analysis of under 750 of the donors, 276 Gb of sequence data and just under 120 million unique TCR beta sequences from 150 million to 200 million T cells were reported. The T cell repertoires of 700 or so subjects were profiled by immunosequencing and related to cytomegalovirus serostatus. The study combined high-throughput TCR immunosequencing, statistical association of individual TCRs with disease status, and machine learning to predict cytomegalovirus infection status. About 300 gigabases of sequencing data and around 80 million unique TCR sequences made up an early release that covered several hundred HLA-typed donors. The aim of the study was to test whether cataloging public T cell receptors could identify signatures of past pathogen exposure. Alongside the repertoire data, information on donor age, sex, ethnicity and CMV serostatus was compiled. Of the approximately 400 genotyped donors, more than 75% were placed in the genetic ancestry cluster associated with self-reported Caucasian donors. The number of donors typed differed by locus, with roughly 629-640 for A, B, C, DRB1 and DQB1, around 520 for DQA1, over 600 for DPA1, and under 490 for DPB1. A later genetic analysis used genome-wide SNP genotypes for about three fifths of the 666 donors, treating that subset as a discovery cohort. Rather than drawing on any new phenotypic data, the later analysis identified candidate immune exposures from TCR beta sequences and the way those sequences occurred across donors. An earlier analysis of roughly 580 of the donors used high-throughput TCR beta sequencing to judge whether each TCR beta V gene segment behaved as functional or pseudogenic. Five DR-DQ haplotypes were handled as single units for association and clustering because linkage in the cohort was strong. Every repertoire in the discovery cohort had been generated on one and the same sequencing platform. Class I and class II HLA loci were covered by the typing at four-digit resolution. A later analysis re-analyzed previously published TCR beta repertoires from 600 to 850 donors and added high-resolution HLA genotyping to study TCR occurrence patterns. On average, about 200,000 unique TCR beta nucleotide sequences were sequenced per donor among a few hundred genotyped donors of the cohort, with approximately 18% of those sequences being non-productive. In addition to the first cohort of approximately 670 subjects, a separate validation cohort of some 120 different subjects was used. The paper as a whole reports these results and caveats: Strong co-occurrence of HLA alleles, especially DR and DQ, made assigning TCR associations to individual alleles difficult. A few of the identified cytomegalovirus-associated TCR beta chains were confirmed in vitro to be specific for cytomegalovirus antigens. This cohort had only TCR beta chains sequenced, and the lack of alpha or paired-chain data limited which features could be detected. A further reported finding was that TCR beta sequences accurately predicted the HLA-A and HLA-B alleles for most subjects in the first cohort. For the cohort, immune exposure information was limited to CMV serostatus. Compared with the approximately 720-donor mean, donors in an Asian-associated ancestry cluster had fewer N-insertions in productive TCRs, according to a later genetic analysis. Specific HLA alleles were associated with some 15,000 TCR beta sequences at a false discovery rate of 0.05 in a later analysis. The sequencing pipeline was judged likely to have produced a cluster of highly shared sequence variants as a technical artifact. According to a later analysis, most CMV-associated TCR beta chains appeared to be HLA-restricted, and the HLA associations seemed to be driven largely by CMV exposure. Presence/absence analyses assumed roughly uniform sequencing depth across donors, an assumption that may not hold. According to a later analysis, TCR association rates differed among HLA loci, with DRB1 alleles showing the most associated TCRs and HLA-C alleles showing the fewest. HLA typing was unavailable for some donors at each locus, so association tests used only the typed subset. It was suggested by the authors that the approach could potentially be generalized to other disease states and immunological phenotypes. The classifier was reported to diagnose cytomegalovirus status with high specificity and sensitivity in both the original and validation cohorts. Several of the top co-occurrence clusters appeared to be linked to parvovirus B19, influenza, CMV and Epstein-Barr virus, according to a later analysis. The study listed 164 TCR beta chains as associated with cytomegalovirus. Linkage disequilibrium might explain the correlated functional status among segregating V segments, but an unknown experimental factor could not be ruled out. An association between a missense DCLRE1C variant and V-gene and J-gene trimming of TCR beta chains was found in a later genetic analysis and replicated in an independent cohort. In a later analysis, HLA-associated TCR beta chains showed more clonal expansion and lower generation probabilities than non-associated chains that were equally common. Across donors, most TCR sequences were observed very rarely, whereas some public TCRs were present in many individuals. Over 15 rarely observed V segments, including chromosome 9 orphons, were excluded from the earlier analysis of some 590 of the donors because counts were too low. In an earlier analysis of approximately 590 of the donors, most TCR beta V segments appeared in productive rearrangements about 90% or about 30% of the time, broadly matching IMGT annotations.

As concerns this clone: No antigen is known for it. This sample includes further DNA sequences coding for the same CDR3.

Library prep was done by the immunoSEQ multiplex PCR assay. For the multiplex PCR, a mixture combining 60 forward primers for TCR Vbeta segments and 13 reverse primers for TCR Jbeta segments was used. Amplification of the CDR3 region of rearranged TCR beta genes was performed with a multiplex PCR assay on genomic DNA. The Illumina HiSeq System was used to sequence the amplified TCR beta libraries as 87-base-pair reads. The authors processed their data as follows. Across the 670 or so repertoires, a later analysis counted 60 million to 90 million unique TCR beta chains, around 11 million of which were shared by at least two donors. Raw reads were error-corrected and collapsed into unique sequences by a nearest-neighbor algorithm in which closely related sequences were merged to remove PCR and sequencing errors. To assign V, D and J gene segments, CDR3 sequences were aligned to IMGT reference sequences. For a sequence to be retained, a match of at least six nucleotides to both a V gene segment and a J gene segment was required. Rearrangements were classified as productive when the CDR3 lacked stop codons and remained in frame with V and J, and all other rearrangements were classified as non-productive. CDR3 was defined according to IMGT convention as the region running from the second conserved V-encoded cysteine to the conserved J-encoded phenylalanine. The earlier analysis of fewer than 700 of the donors excluded sequences that lacked an unambiguous match to a single V gene segment. In an earlier analysis of 500 to 750 of the donors, V segments were called functional above 56.7% productive rearrangements and were called segregating when the between-donor standard deviation exceeded 5%. A statistical classification framework was built to diagnose cytomegalovirus status from the catalog of TCR beta chain sequences. A later analysis assigned V and J genes by comparing TCR nucleotide sequences with IMGT/GENE-DB human TR gene sequences. Using the TCRdist pipeline, a later analysis assigned CDR3 sequences along with most-parsimonious VDJ recombination scenarios. In a later analysis, each TCR beta chain was defined by its CDR3 amino acid sequence together with its V-gene family, and reads without a unique V-gene family were excluded. A later analysis removed several hundred highly shared, low-generation-probability nucleotide sequences to deal with suspected cross-contamination and a sequencing artifact. In a later analysis, a clonal expansion index was calculated for each public chain from normalized within-repertoire ranks of inferred template counts. In a later analysis, generation probabilities were computed using a VDJ recombination model fitted to out-of-frame rearrangements, and the results were checked against IGoR. In a later analysis, TCR-TCR, TCR-HLA and TCR-CMV co-occurrence was scored with hypergeometric tests, and a repertoire-size bias correction was applied to TCR pairs. To estimate false discovery rates, a later analysis permuted the HLA or CMV assignments 20 times. In a later analysis, co-occurring TCRs were grouped using DBSCAN, and TCRdist sequence similarity was added for clustering within HLA-allele-positive subsets. For co-occurrence clustering, repertoires with fewer than 30,000 or more than 120,000 public chains were excluded, along with roughly 5 repertoires with anomalous nucleotide sharing. TCRdb re-hosts the immuneACCESS table, in-frame sequences only. Its copies lack some clones; in the studies checked, an unresolved V gene accounts for under half of them, and the cause for the rest is not known. V and J calls and clone size are copied from that table; D and trimming were computed from the DNA. The sample's own table lists 63,000 or so clones. The ten largest clones capture more than 15% of the sample.

In total, just over 650 healthy bone marrow donors made up the cohort. At the time of sampling, every cohort member was nominally healthy, though immune exposures that went unrecorded were likely present. The donor tested CMV seronegative and was one of the 352 seronegative cohort members. Each donor provided a peripheral blood sample, and peripheral blood mononuclear cells were used for TCR beta sequencing. Genomic DNA extraction from the blood cell samples was performed with the Qiagen DNeasy Blood Extraction Kit. Sequenced material: PBMCs. The clonotype comes from a boy between 10 and 17 years old in good health and CMV-seronegative.

The nucleotide sequence is given as TGCGCCAGCAGCTTAGGACTAGCGGGAGCCGGGGAGCTGTTTTTT. Translated, this gives CASSLGLAGAGELFF. The chain couples TRBV5-1 to TRBJ2-2, and TRBD2 aligns with 13 junction nucleotides. V trim: 2 bases; J trim: 6 bases; unmatched bases: 1. The CDR3 holds 15 amino acids from the cysteine to the phenylalanine. CDR3 DNA only is kept here, 45 bases in frame from base 1. The germline V gene encodes CDR1 SGHRS and CDR2 YFSETQ.